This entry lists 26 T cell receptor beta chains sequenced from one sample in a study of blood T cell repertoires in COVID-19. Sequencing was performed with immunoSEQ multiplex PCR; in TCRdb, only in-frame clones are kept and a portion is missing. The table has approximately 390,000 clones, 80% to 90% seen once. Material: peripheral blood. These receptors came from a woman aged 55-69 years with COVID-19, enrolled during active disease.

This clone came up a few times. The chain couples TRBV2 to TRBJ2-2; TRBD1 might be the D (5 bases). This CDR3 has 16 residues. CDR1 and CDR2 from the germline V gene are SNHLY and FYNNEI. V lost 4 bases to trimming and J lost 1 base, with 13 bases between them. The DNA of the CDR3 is TGTGCCAGCAGTGGCCTCTTAGGACAGAACACCGGGGAGCTGTTTTTT. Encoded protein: CASSGLLGQNTGELFF.

In DNA form, the CDR3 reads TGTGCCAGCGGAGGGGTGAATCAGCCCCAGCATTTT. It specifies CASGGVNQPQHF. The rearrangement uses TRBV12-3 or TRBV12-4 and TRBJ1-5, with D perhaps TRBD1 (5 bases). This CDR3 spans 12 amino acids. Trimming removed 8 bases from V and 4 bases from J, with 9 bases in between.

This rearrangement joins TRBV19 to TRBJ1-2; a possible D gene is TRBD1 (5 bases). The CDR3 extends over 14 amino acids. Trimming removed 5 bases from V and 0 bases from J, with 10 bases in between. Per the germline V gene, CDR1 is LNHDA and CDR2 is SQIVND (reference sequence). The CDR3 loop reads CASSQGPPNYGYTF. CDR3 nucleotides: TGTGCCAGTAGTCAGGGCCCCCCTAACTATGGCTACACCTTC.

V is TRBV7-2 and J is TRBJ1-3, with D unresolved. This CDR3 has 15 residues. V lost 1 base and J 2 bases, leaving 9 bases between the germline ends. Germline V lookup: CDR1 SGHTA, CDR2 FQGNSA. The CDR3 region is CASSLVGGPGNTIYF. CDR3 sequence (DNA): TGTGCCAGCAGCTTAGTAGGAGGACCTGGAAACACCATATATTTT.

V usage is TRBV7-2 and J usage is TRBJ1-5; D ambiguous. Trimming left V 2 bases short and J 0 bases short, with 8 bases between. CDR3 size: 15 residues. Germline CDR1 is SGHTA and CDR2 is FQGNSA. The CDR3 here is CASSLNGVSNQPQHF. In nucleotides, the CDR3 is TGTGCCAGCAGCTTAAACGGAGTTAGCAATCAGCCCCAGCATTTT.

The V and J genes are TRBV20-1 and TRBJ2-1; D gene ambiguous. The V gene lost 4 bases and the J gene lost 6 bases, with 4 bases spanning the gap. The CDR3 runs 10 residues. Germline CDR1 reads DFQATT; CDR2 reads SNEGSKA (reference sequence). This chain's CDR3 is CSATVNEQFF. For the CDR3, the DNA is TGCAGTGCTACCGTCAATGAGCAGTTCTTC.

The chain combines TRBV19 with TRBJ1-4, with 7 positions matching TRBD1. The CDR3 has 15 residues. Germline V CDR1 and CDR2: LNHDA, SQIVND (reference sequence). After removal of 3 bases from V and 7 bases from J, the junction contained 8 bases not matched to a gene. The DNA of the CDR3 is TGTGCCAGTAGTATCCCCGGGACAGAGCTTGAAAAACTGTTTTTT. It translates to CASSIPGTELEKLFF.

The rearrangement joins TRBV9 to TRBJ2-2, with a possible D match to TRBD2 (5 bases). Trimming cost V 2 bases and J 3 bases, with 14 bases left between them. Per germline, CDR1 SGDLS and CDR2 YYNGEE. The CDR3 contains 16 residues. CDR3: CASSVRGSGYTGELFF. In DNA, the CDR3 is TGTGCCAGCAGCGTCCGAGGGTCGGGGTACACCGGGGAGCTGTTTTTT.

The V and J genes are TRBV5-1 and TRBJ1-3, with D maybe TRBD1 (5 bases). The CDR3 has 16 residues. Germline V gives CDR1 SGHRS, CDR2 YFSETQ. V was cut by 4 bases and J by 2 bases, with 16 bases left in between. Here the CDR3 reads CASSLFGQGAGNTIYF. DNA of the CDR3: TGCGCCAGCAGCCTCTTTGGGCAGGGCGCTGGAAACACCATATATTTT.

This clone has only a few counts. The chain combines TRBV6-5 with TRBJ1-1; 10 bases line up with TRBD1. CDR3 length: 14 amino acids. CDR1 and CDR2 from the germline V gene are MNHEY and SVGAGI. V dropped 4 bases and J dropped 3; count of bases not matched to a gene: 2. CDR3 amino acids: CASSWGQGYTEAFF. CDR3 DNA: TGTGCCAGCAGTTGGGGACAGGGGTACACTGAAGCTTTCTTT.

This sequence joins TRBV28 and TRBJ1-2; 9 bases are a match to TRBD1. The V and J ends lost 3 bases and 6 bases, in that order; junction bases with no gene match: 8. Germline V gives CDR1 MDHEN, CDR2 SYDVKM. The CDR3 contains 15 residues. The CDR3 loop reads CASSFDGQGRNGYTF. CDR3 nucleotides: TGTGCCAGCAGTTTCGACGGACAGGGGCGGAATGGCTACACCTTC.

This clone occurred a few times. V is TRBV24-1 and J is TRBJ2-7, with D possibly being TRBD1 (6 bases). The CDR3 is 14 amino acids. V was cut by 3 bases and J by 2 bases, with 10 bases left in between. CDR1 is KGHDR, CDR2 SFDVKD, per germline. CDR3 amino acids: CATSDPGQPYEQYF. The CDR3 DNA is TGTGCCACCAGTGATCCAGGACAGCCCTACGAGCAGTACTTC.

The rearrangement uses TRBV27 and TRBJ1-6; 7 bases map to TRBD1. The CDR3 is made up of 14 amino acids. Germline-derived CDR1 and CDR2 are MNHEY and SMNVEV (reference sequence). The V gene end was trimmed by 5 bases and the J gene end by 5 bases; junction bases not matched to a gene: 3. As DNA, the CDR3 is TGTGCCAGCAGTCTCGGGACAGATAATTCACCCCTCCACTTT. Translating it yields CASSLGTDNSPLHF.

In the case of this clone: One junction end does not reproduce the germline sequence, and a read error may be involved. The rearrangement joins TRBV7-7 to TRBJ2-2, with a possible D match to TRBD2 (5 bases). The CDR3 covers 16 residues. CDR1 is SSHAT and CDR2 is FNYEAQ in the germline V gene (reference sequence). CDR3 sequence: CASSLRPGGSTGELFF. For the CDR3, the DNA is TGTGCTAGCAGCTTGCGCCCCGGAGGTTCGACCGGGGAGCTGTTTTTT.

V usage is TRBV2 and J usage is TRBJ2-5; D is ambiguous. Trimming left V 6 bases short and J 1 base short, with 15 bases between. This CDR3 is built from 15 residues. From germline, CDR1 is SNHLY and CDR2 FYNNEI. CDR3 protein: CASSLTRVTQETQYF. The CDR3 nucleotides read TGTGCCAGCAGCTTGACCCGGGTGACCCAAGAGACCCAGTACTTC.

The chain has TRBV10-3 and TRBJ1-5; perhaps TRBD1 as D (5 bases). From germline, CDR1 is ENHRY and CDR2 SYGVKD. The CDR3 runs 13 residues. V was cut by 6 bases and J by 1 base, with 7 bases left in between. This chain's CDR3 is CAISAGSNQPQHF. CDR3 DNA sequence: TGTGCCATCAGCGCAGGGAGCAATCAGCCCCAGCATTTT.

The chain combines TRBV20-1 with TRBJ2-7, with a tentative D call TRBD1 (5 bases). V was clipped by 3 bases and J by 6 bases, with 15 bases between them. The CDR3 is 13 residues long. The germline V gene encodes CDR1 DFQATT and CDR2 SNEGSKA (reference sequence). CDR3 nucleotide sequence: TGCAGTGCTAGTGGATATAGGGGTCCCGAGCAGTACTTC. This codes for CSASGYRGPEQYF.

CDR3: CASSEGLRQPQHF. The CDR3 DNA follows: TGTGCCAGCAGTGAAGGCCTTCGGCAGCCCCAGCATTTT. The rearrangement joins TRBV6-1 to TRBJ1-5; D not certain. V was pared by 1 base and J by 7 bases, with 8 bases between. CDR1 MNHNS and CDR2 SASEGT come from the germline V gene. The CDR3 contains 13 residues.

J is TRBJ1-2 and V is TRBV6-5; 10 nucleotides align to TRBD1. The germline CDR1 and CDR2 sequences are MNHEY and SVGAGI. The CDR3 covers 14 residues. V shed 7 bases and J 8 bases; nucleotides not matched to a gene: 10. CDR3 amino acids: CASNSHGQGVGYTF. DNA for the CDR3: TGTGCCAGCAACTCTCATGGACAGGGGGTCGGCTACACCTTC.

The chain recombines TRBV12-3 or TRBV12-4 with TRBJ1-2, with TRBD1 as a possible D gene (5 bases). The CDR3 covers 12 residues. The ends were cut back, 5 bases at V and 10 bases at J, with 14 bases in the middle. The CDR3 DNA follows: TGTGCCAGCAGTCCCGGGTGGGGCGCCTACACCTTC. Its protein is CASSPGWGAYTF.

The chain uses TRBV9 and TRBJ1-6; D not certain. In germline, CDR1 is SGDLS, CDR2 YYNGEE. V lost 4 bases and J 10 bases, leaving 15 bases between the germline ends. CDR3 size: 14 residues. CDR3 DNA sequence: TGTGCCAGCAGCTCGGACTTGGGCGGGTCACCCCTCCACTTT. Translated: CASSSDLGGSPLHF.

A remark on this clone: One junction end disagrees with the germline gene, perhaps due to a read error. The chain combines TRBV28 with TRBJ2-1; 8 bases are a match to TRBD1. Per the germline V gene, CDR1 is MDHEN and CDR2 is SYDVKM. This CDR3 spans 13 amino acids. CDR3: CASSLGGEDRALF. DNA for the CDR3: TGTGCCAGCAGTTTAGGGGGCGAGGACAGGGCACTCTTC.

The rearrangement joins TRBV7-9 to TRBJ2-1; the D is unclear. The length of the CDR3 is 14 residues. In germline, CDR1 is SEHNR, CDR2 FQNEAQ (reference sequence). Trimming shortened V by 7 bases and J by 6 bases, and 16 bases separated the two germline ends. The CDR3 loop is CASIEDRGINEQFF. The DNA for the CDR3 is TGTGCCAGCATCGAAGACCGCGGAATCAATGAGCAGTTCTTC.

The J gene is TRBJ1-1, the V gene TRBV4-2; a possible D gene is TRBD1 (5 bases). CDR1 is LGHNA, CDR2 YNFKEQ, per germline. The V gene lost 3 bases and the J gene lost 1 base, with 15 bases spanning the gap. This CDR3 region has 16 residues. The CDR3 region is CASSQTFRQTNTEAFF. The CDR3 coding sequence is TGTGCCAGCAGCCAGACCTTTAGACAGACGAACACTGAAGCTTTCTTT.

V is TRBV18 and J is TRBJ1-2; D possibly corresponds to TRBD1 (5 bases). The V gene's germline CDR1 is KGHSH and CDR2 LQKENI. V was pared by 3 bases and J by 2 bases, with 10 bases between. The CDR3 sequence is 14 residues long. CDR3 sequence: CASSPADRNYGYTF. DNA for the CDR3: TGTGCCAGCTCACCGGCAGACAGAAACTATGGCTACACCTTC.

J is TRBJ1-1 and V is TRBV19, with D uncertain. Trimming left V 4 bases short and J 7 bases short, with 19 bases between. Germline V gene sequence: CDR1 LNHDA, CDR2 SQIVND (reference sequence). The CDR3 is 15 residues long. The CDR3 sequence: CASSNASSPRSEAFF. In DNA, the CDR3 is TGTGCCAGTAGTAATGCGAGCTCCCCGCGGAGTGAAGCTTTCTTT.